The clone carrying this TCR beta chain was counted between two and nine times. No antigen is known for it. The record originates from a study of naive and memory T cell subsets. General observations from the study: Expression changes during T cell differentiation may affect RNA-based TCR counts.

Per the germline V gene, CDR1 is SNHLY and CDR2 is FYNNEI. The CDR3 is 16 amino acids. V was pared by 6 bases and J by 0 bases, with 15 bases between. An equimolar mix of two oligonucleotides served as the beta constant-region primer for TRBC1 and TRBC2. The cDNA 3' end received a ligated single-stranded oligonucleotide carrying the SP2 primer and a 12-nucleotide UMI. MiXCR, run by TCRdb on the UMI-ligation and nested PCR reads, gives a single entry per CDR3 protein. Of about 90,000 distinct CDR3 sequences in the sample, 7% are singletons; the top ten hold over 1.5%. The clonotype comes from a human donor in good health. The rearrangement uses TRBV2 and TRBJ2-4; D is possibly TRBD1 or TRBD2 (5 bases each). The material sequenced was central memory CD4+ T cells from blood. The DNA for the CDR3 is TGTGCCAGCAGGACGGGACGTCTTATAGCCAAAAACATTCAGTACTTC. Translating it yields CASRTGRLIAKNIQYF.